Each of the 18 T cell receptor beta chains below was sequenced from the same sample in a study of blood T cell repertoires in COVID-19. Some clones are missing from TCRdb's copy, which holds only in-frame ones; the method was immunoSEQ multiplex PCR. Among a few hundred thousand clones, roughly nine tenths were seen once, and the ten largest hold 1% to 1.3%. The sample comprised PBMCs or T cells enriched from blood (not recorded which). These receptors originate from a man aged 25 to 45 who had recovered from COVID-19.

Here the CDR3 reads CATRTTGLAPYEQYF. The CDR3 coding sequence is TGTGCCACCAGAACCACGGGACTAGCGCCGTACGAGCAGTACTTC. The chain employs TRBV24-1 and TRBJ2-7; 10 bases are shared with TRBD2. Germline-derived CDR1 and CDR2 are KGHDR and SFDVKD. The ends lost 7 bases at V and 4 bases at J; junction bases unmatched: 9. This CDR3 region has 15 residues.

The gene calls are TRBV7-2 and TRBJ2-7; no definite D call. The ends were cut back, 3 bases at V and 0 bases at J, with 18 bases in the middle. CDR3 length: 17 residues. CDR1 and CDR2 from the germline V gene are SGHTA and FQGNSA. The CDR3 nucleotides read TGTGCCAGCAGCTTTGACCCTCTCTGGGCAAGCTCCTACGAGCAGTACTTC. This sequence encodes CASSFDPLWASSYEQYF.

The chain's CDR3 is CASSEGTTSTENNQPQHF. The CDR3 nucleotides are TGCGCCAGCAGTGAAGGGACAACCTCTACGGAGAACAATCAGCCCCAGCATTTT. This rearrangement joins TRBV23-1 to TRBJ1-5, with D possibly being TRBD1 (6 bases). TRBV23-1 is treated as an ORF (open reading frame) with a function not yet certain. Trimming took 5 bases from V and 3 from J, leaving 23 bases between them. This CDR3 has 18 residues.

The gene calls are TRBV27 and TRBJ2-7; D ambiguous. Germline CDR1 and CDR2: MNHEY and SMNVEV (reference sequence). The CDR3 totals 15 residues. The germline V and J ends were trimmed by 3 bases and 2 bases, with 14 bases remaining between them. This CDR3 is CASSFIGQRTYEQYF. CDR3 nucleotide sequence: TGTGCCAGCAGTTTTATAGGCCAGCGCACCTACGAGCAGTACTTC.

This chain joins TRBV24-1 and TRBJ1-5; 9 bases fit TRBD1. CDR3 length: 17 residues. V was pared by 3 bases and J by 5 bases, with 10 bases of the junction left unmatched. Germline assignment: CDR1 KGHDR and CDR2 SFDVKD. The CDR3 protein is CATSDAPGQGPHQPQHF. The CDR3 nucleotides read TGTGCCACCAGTGATGCCCCGGGACAGGGACCCCATCAGCCCCAGCATTTT.

The rearrangement joins TRBV28 to TRBJ1-5; TRBD1 aligns across 10 bases. The CDR3 is made up of 15 amino acids. Germline CDR1 reads MDHEN; CDR2 reads SYDVKM. The trim removed 5 bases at V and 2 bases at J, leaving 3 bases unmatched. This chain's CDR3 is CASSPGTGGNQPQHF. As DNA, the CDR3 is TGTGCCAGCAGTCCTGGGACAGGGGGCAATCAGCCCCAGCATTTT.

V and J are TRBV2 and TRBJ2-4; D gene unclear. The CDR3 has 14 amino acids. Trimming stripped 3 bases from V and 1 base from J, with 7 bases between. CDR1 SNHLY and CDR2 FYNNEI come from the germline V gene. CDR3 sequence: CASSDRMAKNIQYF. The CDR3 nucleotides are TGTGCCAGCAGTGACAGGATGGCCAAAAACATTCAGTACTTC.

The chain carries TRBV18 and TRBJ2-5; 7 positions agree with TRBD1. J was trimmed by 4 bases and V by 6 bases; bases with no gene match: 8. The CDR3 is 14 residues long. CDR1 is KGHSH, CDR2 LQKENI, per germline. As DNA, the CDR3 is TGTGCCAGCTCCCCCCGGGACAGCCCAGAGACCCAGTACTTC. Translation: CASSPRDSPETQYF.

This rearrangement joins TRBV7-9 to TRBJ2-3, with TRBD2 matching 7 bases. Per germline, CDR1 SEHNR and CDR2 FQNEAQ (reference sequence). V shed 5 bases and J 5 bases; nucleotides not matched to a gene: 7. The CDR3 length is 14 residues. The CDR3 region is CASSPVGRVDTQYF. The DNA for the CDR3 is TGTGCCAGCAGCCCCGTGGGGAGGGTAGATACGCAGTATTTT.

V gene TRBV6-5 combines with J gene TRBJ1-3; D is uncertain. V was shortened by 7 bases and J by 0 bases, with 10 bases between the two germline ends. The CDR3 is 14 residues long. CDR1 and CDR2 (germline): MNHEY, SVGAGI. DNA of the CDR3: TGTGCCAGCACTCGACGGAGCTCTGGAAACACCATATATTTT. Translation: CASTRRSSGNTIYF.

The J gene is TRBJ1-3, the V gene TRBV28, with 11 bases aligning to TRBD1. The CDR3 loop spans 18 amino acids. V trimming: 1 base; J trimming: 0 bases; junction bases outside the gene matches: 5. Germline CDR1 reads MDHEN; CDR2 reads SYDVKM. CDR3 coding DNA: TGTGCCAGCAGTTTATCGACGGGACAGGGGGTCTCTGGAAACACCATATATTTT. It specifies CASSLSTGQGVSGNTIYF.

The chain recombines TRBV7-2 with TRBJ1-3; D is undetermined. Deletions cut 1 base from V and 0 bases from J, with 7 bases between. Germline V lookup: CDR1 SGHTA, CDR2 FQGNSA. CDR3 size: 15 residues. The CDR3 DNA is TGTGCCAGCAGCTTAGACTGGTACTCTGGAAACACCATATATTTT. The encoded protein is CASSLDWYSGNTIYF.

The chain employs TRBV19 and TRBJ2-5; 10 bases fit TRBD1. V shed 5 bases, J shed 5 bases, and the junction held 8 bases outside the gene matches. CDR3 size: 15 residues. Germline CDR1 reads LNHDA; CDR2 reads SQIVND (reference sequence). The CDR3 region has the DNA TGTGCCAGTAGTGAAATGACAGGGGGCAAGGAGACCCAGTACTTC. It translates to CASSEMTGGKETQYF.

The chain joins TRBV28 to TRBJ2-3, with 7 bases aligning to TRBD1. The V gene end was trimmed by 7 bases and the J gene end by 3 bases; junction bases not matched to a gene: 4. Per germline, CDR1 MDHEN and CDR2 SYDVKM. This CDR3 has 13 amino acids. The CDR3: CASKGALTDTQYF. The CDR3 region has the DNA TGTGCCAGCAAGGGGGCGCTGACAGATACGCAGTATTTT. Variable domain in full (rest from reference TRBV28 and TRBJ2-3): DVKVTQSSRYLVKRTGEKVFLECVQDMDHENMFWYRQDPGLGLRLIYFSYDVKMKEKGDIPEGYSVSREKKERFSLILESASTNQTSMYLCASKGALTDTQYFGPGTRLTVL.

In the case of this clone: This specimen includes other DNA sequences encoding the same CDR3. The V gene is TRBV30, the J gene TRBJ1-3, with no clear D. CDR1 and CDR2 from the germline V gene are GTSNPN and SVGIG (reference sequence). Deletions cut 5 bases from V and 4 bases from J, with 6 bases between. The CDR3 extends over 11 amino acids. This CDR3 reads CAWASGNTIYF. The CDR3 nucleotides read TGTGCCTGGGCCTCCGGAAACACCATATATTTT.

This clone was seen a single time. J is TRBJ2-1 and V is TRBV27; 10 bases agree with TRBD2. The germline V gene has CDR1 MNHEY and CDR2 SMNVEV (reference sequence). This CDR3 contains 14 residues. V shed 7 bases and J 8 bases; nucleotides not matched to a gene: 8. CDR3 nucleotide sequence: TGTGCCAGCACCCGACTAGCGGGCGGGGATGAGCAGTTCTTC. Amino acid sequence: CASTRLAGGDEQFF.

V usage is TRBV5-1 and J usage is TRBJ1-2, with 8 bases aligning to TRBD1. The V gene's germline CDR1 is SGHRS and CDR2 YFSETQ. V lost 3 bases to trimming and J lost 0 bases; unmatched junction nucleotides: 7. CDR3 size: 16 residues. CDR3 coding DNA: TGCGCCAGCAGCTCCCCATACAGGGGGACTAACTATGGCTACACCTTC. This codes for CASSSPYRGTNYGYTF.

The V gene is TRBV6-4, the J gene TRBJ1-2; no clear D. There are 14 residues in the CDR3. Trimming stripped 4 bases from V and 5 bases from J, with 14 bases between. Germline V gives CDR1 MRHNA, CDR2 SNTAGT. The CDR3 nucleotides read TGTGCCAGCAGTGCGTCGGGAGGAAATTATGGCTACACCTTC. It encodes CASSASGGNYGYTF.